This TCR beta chain is drawn from a study of vaccination and CD4 T cells after COVID-19. Study at large: PCR on nasal swabs identified SARS-CoV-2 in convalescent patients, of whom several were mild and one severe. The cells in question were stimulated using overlapping spike peptides derived from SARS-CoV-2, HCoV-NL63, HCoV-OC43 and HCoV-229E. Study findings and constraints: Convalescent patients displayed a median around 86% of reactive clones emerging only post-vaccination.

The germline V gene has CDR1 SGHAT and CDR2 FQNNGV. This CDR3 has 17 residues. Treatment noted: approximately 10-day PBMC culture with coronavirus spike peptide pools or control peptides (ViraFEST assay). Per well, two million PBMCs were cultured in the presence of roughly 9 IU/ml IL-2 and around 10 ug/ml peptide pools. Concerning this clonotype itself: Its matching antigen is unknown. At one end the junction does not follow the germline gene, possibly because of a read error.

The Oncomine TCR Beta short-read assay was applied to DNA of cultured CD4+ T cells. TCRdb redid the calling of the PCR reads with MiXCR, one entry per CDR3 protein. Of 10,000 to 15,000 distinct CDR3 sequences in the sample, more than 40% are singletons; the top ten hold around 22%. V gene TRBV11-2 combines with J gene TRBJ2-7, with TRBD2 identical over 12 bases. The receptor was isolated from a human donor who had recovered from COVID-19. Material for sequencing was CD4+ T cells from blood, cultured in vitro. The CDR3 spells CASSSWGLAGFSYEQYF. Here the CDR3 DNA reads TGTGCCAGCAGCTCATGGGGACTAGCGGGTTTCTCCTACGAGCAGTACTTT.